Listed below are T cell receptor beta chains from one sample, sequenced in a study of Tregs in tolerant kidney transplant recipients. Using immunoSEQ multiplex PCR, the repertoire was profiled, and TCRdb retains in-frame clones only, with some absent. The sample carries around 30,000 clones, roughly four fifths recorded once. These TCRs are of unknown antigen specificity. The sequenced material came from Tregs from blood cultured with allogeneic cells. The source of these receptors is a human donor in good health. The CDR3 runs from the conserved cysteine through the conserved F or W. The order of the fields is clone size, J gene, D gene, V gene, CDR3 protein, CDR3 DNA. D genes are given only for firm matches. Rows may omit the clone size; those that give it use once, few, many or a size class.

>NA|TRBJ2-2|NA|TRBV5-1
CASSLSGGGRTGELFF
TGCGCCAGCAGCTTGTCCGGGGGAGGCAGGACCGGGGAGCTGTTTTTT
>NA|TRBJ1-2|TRBD1|TRBV2
CASTTGQVYGYTF
TGTGCCAGCACTACGGGACAGGTCTATGGCTACACCTTC
>NA|TRBJ1-1|NA|TRBV7-9
CASSSSTPEAEAFF
TGTGCCAGCAGCTCCTCCACACCCGAAGCTGAAGCTTTCTTT
>NA|TRBJ2-1|NA|TRBV7-2
CASSLSPDPYNEQFF
TGTGCCAGCAGCTTAAGTCCAGATCCTTACAATGAGCAGTTCTTC
>NA|TRBJ1-2|NA|TRBV9
CASSPLEGYYGYTF
TGTGCCAGCAGCCCATTAGAGGGGTACTATGGCTACACCTTC
>NA|TRBJ1-5|NA|TRBV27
CASSLDPGTPWHF
TGTGCCAGCAGTTTAGACCCCGGGACCCCTTGGCATTTT
>once|TRBJ2-2|TRBD2|TRBV7-3
CASSLAGGMNTGELFF
TGTGCCAGCAGCTTAGCGGGAGGGATGAACACCGGGGAGCTGTTTTTT
>few|TRBJ2-2|NA|TRBV7-2
CASSLTVNTGELFF
TGTGCCAGCAGCTTGACAGTTAACACCGGGGAGCTGTTTTTT
>NA|TRBJ1-2|TRBD1|TRBV7-9
CASSDTHRGHGYTF
TGTGCCAGCAGCGACACCCACAGGGGGCACGGCTACACCTTC
>NA|TRBJ2-7|NA|TRBV19
CASSMSLEGLEQYF
TGTGCCAGTAGTATGTCACTTGAAGGGCTCGAGCAGTACTTC
>NA|TRBJ2-3|TRBD1|TRBV2
CASRAGGGDTQYF
TGTGCCAGCAGGGCAGGGGGCGGAGATACGCAGTATTTT
>NA|TRBJ1-1|NA|TRBV7-9
CASTLDGNTEAFF
TGTGCCAGCACCCTGGACGGGAACACTGAAGCTTTCTTT
>few|TRBJ1-2|NA|TRBV27
CASKWDAYGYTF
TGTGCCAGCAAATGGGACGCCTATGGCTACACCTTC
>NA|TRBJ2-3|NA|TRBV6-6
CASSYSSGDYTDTQYF
TGTGCCAGCAGTTACTCTAGCGGAGATTACACAGATACGCAGTATTTT
>NA|TRBJ2-3|NA|TRBV2
CASRPNLYTQYF
TGTGCCAGCAGACCCAACTTGTATACGCAGTATTTT
>NA|TRBJ2-5|NA|TRBV7-9
CASSFVGVETQYF
TGTGCCAGCAGCTTTGTGGGGGTCGAGACCCAGTACTTC
>once|TRBJ1-1|NA|TRBV7-2
CASSLAGSGVTAMNTEAFF
TGTGCCAGCAGCTTAGCAGGGTCGGGTGTGACGGCTATGAACACTGAAGCTTTCTTT
>medium-sized|TRBJ2-7|TRBD2|TRBV13
CASSPRTSGGTLSYEQYF
TGTGCCAGCAGCCCACGGACTAGCGGGGGGACGTTGAGCTACGAGCAGTACTTC
>NA|TRBJ2-1|NA|TRBV25-1
CASSFTPYNEQFF
TGTGCCAGCAGTTTTACACCCTACAATGAGCAGTTCTTC
>once|TRBJ1-5|TRBD1|TRBV7-9
CASSLGTGLSNQPQHF
TGTGCCAGCAGCTTGGGGACAGGGTTAAGCAATCAGCCCCAGCATTTT
>NA|TRBJ1-2|NA|TRBV28
CASSWVGVLDYGYTF
TGTGCCAGCAGTTGGGTCGGGGTCCTCGACTATGGCTACACCTTC
>NA|TRBJ2-3|NA|TRBV7-8
CASTNFGGTQYF
TGTGCCAGCACCAATTTCGGCGGAACGCAGTATTTT
>once|TRBJ1-1|TRBD1|TRBV6-5
CASSPRTGGTEAFF
TGTGCCAGCAGTCCCCGGACAGGGGGCACTGAAGCTTTCTTT
>NA|TRBJ2-7|NA|TRBV7-8
CASSLGRASYEQYF
TGTGCCAGCAGCTTAGGGCGGGCCTCCTACGAGCAGTACTTC
>once|TRBJ1-1|NA|TRBV7-3
CASSFQGGSTEAFF
TGTGCCAGCAGCTTCCAGGGAGGCAGCACTGAAGCTTTCTTT
>NA|TRBJ1-3|NA|TRBV7-2
CASSPTGLSGNTIYF
TGTGCCAGCAGCCCGACAGGTCTCTCTGGAAACACCATATATTTT
>NA|TRBJ2-2|NA|TRBV5-1
CASSLGPPPNTGELFF
TGCGCCAGCAGCTTGGGGCCCCCTCCGAACACCGGGGAGCTGTTTTTT
>NA|TRBJ2-7|TRBD1|TRBV7-2
CASSRGTAYEQYF
TGTGCCAGCAGCCGAGGGACAGCCTACGAGCAGTACTTC
>NA|TRBJ1-6|NA|TRBV27
CASSPSEVLIFNSPLHF
TGTGCCAGCAGTCCAAGCGAGGTCCTCATCTTTAATTCACCCCTCCACTTT
>NA|TRBJ2-1|TRBD1|TRBV19
CATRADRVINEQFF
TGTGCTACTAGGGCGGACAGGGTGATAAATGAGCAGTTCTTC
>NA|TRBJ2-3|NA|TRBV12-5
CASGFLLGGTDTQYF
TGTGCTAGTGGTTTCCTCCTCGGGGGCACAGATACGCAGTATTTT
>once|TRBJ2-1|NA|TRBV15
CATSILRDNEQFF
TGTGCCACCAGCATCCTGAGAGACAATGAGCAGTTCTTC
>NA|TRBJ1-1|NA|TRBV4-2
CASSRSRDTEAFF
TGTGCCAGCAGCCGGAGCAGAGACACTGAAGCTTTCTTT
>once|TRBJ2-2|TRBD1|TRBV10-2
CASSTRDRGRLNTGELFF
TGCGCCAGCAGCACCAGGGACAGGGGGCGATTGAACACCGGGGAGCTGTTTTTT
>NA|TRBJ1-2|NA|TRBV19
CASSDYGYTF
TGTGCCAGTAGTGACTATGGCTACACCTTC
>NA|TRBJ2-2|NA|TRBV30
CAWRGLTGELFF
TGTGCCTGGAGGGGGCTCACCGGGGAGCTGTTTTTT
>NA|TRBJ2-3|NA|TRBV5-4
CASSFGVGTDTQYF
TGTGCCAGCAGCTTCGGGGTTGGCACAGATACGCAGTATTTT
>NA|TRBJ2-7|NA|TRBV6-1
CASRRNYEQYF
TGTGCCAGCAGGAGGAACTACGAGCAGTACTTC
>NA|TRBJ2-7|TRBD1|TRBV5-1
CASSKGTGRDYEQYF
TGCGCCAGCAGCAAAGGGACAGGGCGTGACTACGAGCAGTACTTC
>NA|TRBJ2-5|NA|TRBV5-1
CASTPGGGETQYF
TGCGCCAGCACCCCTGGAGGGGGAGAGACCCAGTACTTC
>NA|TRBJ1-1|TRBD1|TRBV5-1
CASSPRTGGAAEAFF
TGCGCCAGCAGCCCCCGGACAGGGGGCGCGGCTGAAGCTTTCTTT
>NA|TRBJ1-1|NA|TRBV7-9
CASSLQPGTEAFF
TGTGCCAGCAGCTTACAGCCGGGCACTGAAGCTTTCTTT
>NA|TRBJ2-6|NA|TRBV1
CTSSRANVLTF
TGCACCAGCAGCCGGGCCAACGTCCTGACTTTC